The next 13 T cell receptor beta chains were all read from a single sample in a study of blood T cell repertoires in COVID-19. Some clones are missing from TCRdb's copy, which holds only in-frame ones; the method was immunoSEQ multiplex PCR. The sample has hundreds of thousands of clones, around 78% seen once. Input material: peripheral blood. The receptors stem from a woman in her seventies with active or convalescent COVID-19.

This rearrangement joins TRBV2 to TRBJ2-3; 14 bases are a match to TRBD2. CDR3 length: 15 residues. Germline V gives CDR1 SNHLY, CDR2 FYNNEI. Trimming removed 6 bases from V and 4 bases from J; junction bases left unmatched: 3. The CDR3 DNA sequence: TGTGCCAGCAGCGGACTAGCGGGAGGAGCAGATACGCAGTATTTT. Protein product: CASSGLAGGADTQYF.

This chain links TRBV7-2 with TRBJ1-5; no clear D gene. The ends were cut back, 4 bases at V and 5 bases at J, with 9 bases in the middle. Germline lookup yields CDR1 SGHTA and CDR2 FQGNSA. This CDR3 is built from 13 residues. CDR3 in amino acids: CASSSMVDQPQHF. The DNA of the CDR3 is TGTGCCAGCAGCTCAATGGTAGATCAGCCCCAGCATTTT.

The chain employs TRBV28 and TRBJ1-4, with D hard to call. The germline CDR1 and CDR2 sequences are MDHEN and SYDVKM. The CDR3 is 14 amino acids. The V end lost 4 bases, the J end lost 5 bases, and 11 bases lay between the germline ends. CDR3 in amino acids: CASSSAGPNEKLFF. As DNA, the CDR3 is TGTGCCAGCAGTTCAGCAGGTCCCAATGAAAAACTGTTTTTT. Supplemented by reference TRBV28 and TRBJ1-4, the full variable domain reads DVKVTQSSRYLVKRTGEKVFLECVQDMDHENMFWYRQDPGLGLRLIYFSYDVKMKEKGDIPEGYSVSREKKERFSLILESASTNQTSMYLCASSSAGPNEKLFFGSGTQLSVL.

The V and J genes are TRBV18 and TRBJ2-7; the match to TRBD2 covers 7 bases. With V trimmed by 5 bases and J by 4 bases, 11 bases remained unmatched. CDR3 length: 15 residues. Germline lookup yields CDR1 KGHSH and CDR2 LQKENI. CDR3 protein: CASSVERLGGYEQYF. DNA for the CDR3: TGTGCCAGCTCAGTCGAACGACTCGGGGGGTACGAGCAGTACTTC.

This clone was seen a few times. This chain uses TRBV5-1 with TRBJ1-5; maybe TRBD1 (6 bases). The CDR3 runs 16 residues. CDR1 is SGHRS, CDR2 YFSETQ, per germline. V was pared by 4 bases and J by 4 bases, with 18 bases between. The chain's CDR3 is CASSTRDTRQNQPQHF. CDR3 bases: TGCGCCAGCAGCACCCGGGACACCCGACAGAATCAGCCCCAGCATTTT.

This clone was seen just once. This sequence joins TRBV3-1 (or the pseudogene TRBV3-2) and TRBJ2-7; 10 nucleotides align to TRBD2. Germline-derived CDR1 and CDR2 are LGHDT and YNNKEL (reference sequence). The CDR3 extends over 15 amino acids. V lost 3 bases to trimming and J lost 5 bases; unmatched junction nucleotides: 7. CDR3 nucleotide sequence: TGTGCCAGCAGCCATCCCAGCGGGGGGGAGGACGAGCAGTACTTC. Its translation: CASSHPSGGEDEQYF.

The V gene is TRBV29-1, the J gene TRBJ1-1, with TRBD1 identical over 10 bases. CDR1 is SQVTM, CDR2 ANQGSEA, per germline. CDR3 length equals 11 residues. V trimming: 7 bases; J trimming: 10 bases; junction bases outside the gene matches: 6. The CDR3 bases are TGCAGCGGTGGACAGGGGGGTGGAGCTTTCTTT. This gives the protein CSGGQGGGAFF.

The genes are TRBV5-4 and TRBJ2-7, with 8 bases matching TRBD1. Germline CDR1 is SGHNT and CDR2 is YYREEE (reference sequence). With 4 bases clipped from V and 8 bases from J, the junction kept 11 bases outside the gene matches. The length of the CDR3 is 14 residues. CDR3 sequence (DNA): TGTGCCAGCAGCGAGACAGGGGTGGTCGACAAGCAGTACTTC. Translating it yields CASSETGVVDKQYF.

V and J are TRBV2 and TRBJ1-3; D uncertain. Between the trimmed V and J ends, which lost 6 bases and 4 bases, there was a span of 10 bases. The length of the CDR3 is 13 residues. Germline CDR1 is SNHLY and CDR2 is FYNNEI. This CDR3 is CASRVTTGNTIYF. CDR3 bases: TGTGCCAGCAGAGTTACGACAGGAAACACCATATATTTT.

The CDR3 coding sequence is TGTGCCAGCAGTTTGGTTCAGGGGGAGTACGAGCAGTACTTC. Its translation: CASSLVQGEYEQYF. The chain links TRBV7-9 to TRBJ2-7; 7 nucleotides align to TRBD1. The J segment lost 4 bases and the V segment lost 6 bases, leaving 9 bases of the junction unmatched. The germline V gene encodes CDR1 SEHNR and CDR2 FQNEAQ (reference sequence). This CDR3 contains 14 residues.

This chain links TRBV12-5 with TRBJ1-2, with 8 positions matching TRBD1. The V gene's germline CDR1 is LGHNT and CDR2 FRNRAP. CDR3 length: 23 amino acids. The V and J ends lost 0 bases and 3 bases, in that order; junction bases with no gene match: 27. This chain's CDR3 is CASGLVRFRGTKTGDVGDYGYTF. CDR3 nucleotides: TGTGCTAGTGGTTTGGTACGTTTTAGGGGGACCAAGACAGGGGACGTTGGGGACTATGGCTACACCTTC.

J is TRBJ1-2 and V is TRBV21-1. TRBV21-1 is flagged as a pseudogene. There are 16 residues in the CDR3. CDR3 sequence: CASSKARGGACYGYTF. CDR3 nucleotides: TGTGCCAGCAGCAAAGCGAGGGGGGGTGCCTGCTATGGCTACACCTTC.

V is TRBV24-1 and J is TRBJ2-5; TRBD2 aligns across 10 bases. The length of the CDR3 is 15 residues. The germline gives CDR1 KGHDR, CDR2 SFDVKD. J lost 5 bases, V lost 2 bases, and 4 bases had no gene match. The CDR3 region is CATSDSSGGRETQYF. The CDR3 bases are TGTGCCACCAGTGATTCTAGCGGGGGAAGGGAGACCCAGTACTTC.